The clone carrying this T cell receptor (beta chain) was seen ten or more times. Its antigen remains unidentified. These data belong to a study of regulatory T cells in long-lasting Graves disease. Study outcomes and limitations: New patients shared fewer public clonotypes (966) than persistent patients did (around 3,000).

Time point here: newly diagnosed GD, antithyroid drugs for less than 3 months. There was RNA extracted from PBMCs, and the TCR library was made from it. CDR3 length equals 15 residues. Germline values: CDR1 SGDLS, CDR2 YYNGEE. Trimming removed 3 bases from V and 0 bases from J; junction bases left unmatched: 2. Libraries of TCR beta came from iRepertoire HTBI primers plus Arm-PCR of CDR3 regions. MiXCR, run by TCRdb on the multiplex PCR reads, gives a single entry per CDR3 protein. The data contain approximately 390,000 distinct CDR3 sequences, around 15% of them singletons. These sequences were also reported in another study, on T cells in Graves' hyperthyroidism and ophthalmopathy. That study adds: Within blood appeared most thyroid clonotypes that had expanded above 0.001.

This rearrangement joins TRBV9 to TRBJ2-1; 8 bases map to TRBD1. This TCR derives from a woman between 18 and 29 years old with Graves disease. The sample consisted of peripheral blood mononuclear cells (PBMCs), taken at new diagnosis, from a patient treated with antithyroid drugs. The CDR3 is CASSGQGSSYNEQFF. DNA for the CDR3: TGTGCCAGCAGCGGACAGGGGAGCTCCTACAATGAGCAGTTCTTC.